This entry lists 8 T cell receptor beta chains sequenced from one sample in a study of T-cell reconstitution after alpha-beta-depleted transplantation in children. Library preparation (for TCRbeta) was performed with unique molecular identifiers. One entry per CDR3 protein results from TCRdb running MiXCR on the PCR reads. This table holds about 240,000 distinct CDR3 sequences, roughly 25% found once. Sequencing used PBMCs, obtained before TCRalphabeta/CD19-depleted stem cell transplant. The receptors come from a girl aged 2 to 10 with Fanconi anemia, due to receive a stem cell transplant.

This clonotype was recorded a few times. The chain links TRBV24-1 to TRBJ1-5; no clear D. This CDR3 is 12 amino acids long. V lost 4 bases and J lost 4, with 4 bases in between. Germline lookup yields CDR1 KGHDR and CDR2 SFDVKD. The CDR3 sequence: CATSELNQPQHF. The CDR3, as DNA: TGTGCCACCAGTGAGCTTAATCAGCCCCAGCATTTT.

V gene TRBV28 combines with J gene TRBJ1-5; tentatively, D is TRBD1 (5 bases). The CDR3 consists of 14 residues. The germline gives CDR1 MDHEN, CDR2 SYDVKM. The V gene lost 5 bases and the J gene lost 4 bases, with 12 bases spanning the gap. CDR3 protein: CASSKGGGNQPQHF. In DNA, the CDR3 is TGTGCCAGCAGTAAGGGCGGGGGTAATCAGCCCCAGCATTTT.

This clonotype was seen repeatedly, ten times or more. V is TRBV7-3 and J is TRBJ2-1; possible D gene TRBD1, 5 bases. Germline values: CDR1 SGHTA, CDR2 FQGTGA. The CDR3 extends over 16 amino acids. The V end lost 5 bases, the J end lost 5 bases, and 19 bases lay between the germline ends. The CDR3 region has the DNA TGTGCCAGCAGCCCTTCCCGGACCTGGGGCGACAATGAGCAGTTCTTC. It codes for CASSPSRTWGDNEQFF. The full variable domain, in which reference TRBV7-3 and TRBJ2-1 provide the parts outside the CDR3, is GAGVSQTPSNKVTEKGKYVELRCDPISGHTALYWYRQSLGQGPEFLIYFQGTGAADDSGLPNDRFFAVRPEGSVSTLKIQRTERGDSAVYLCASSPSRTWGDNEQFFGPGTRLTVL.

The table lists this clonotype with a few counts. The V call is TRBV28, the J call TRBJ2-3; D gene unclear. The CDR3 is made up of 14 amino acids. CDR1 and CDR2 from the germline V gene are MDHEN and SYDVKM. Trimming left V 3 bases short and J 2 bases short, with 9 bases between. The CDR3 bases are TGTGCCAGCAGTTTCTCCCGACTCACAGATACGCAGTATTTT. It yields the protein CASSFSRLTDTQYF. The full variable domain, with the rest looked up from reference TRBV28 and TRBJ2-3, is DVKVTQSSRYLVKRTGEKVFLECVQDMDHENMFWYRQDPGLGLRLIYFSYDVKMKEKGDIPEGYSVSREKKERFSLILESASTNQTSMYLCASSFSRLTDTQYFGPGTRLTVL.

In its sample, this clonotype was seen many times. This chain uses TRBV5-1 with TRBJ2-7; possible D gene TRBD2, 5 bases. Trimming took off 3 bases at V and 2 bases at J, with 15 bases between the two ends. This CDR3 has 15 residues. Germline V CDR1 and CDR2: SGHRS, YFSETQ. CDR3 residues: CASSSGGGGTYEQYF. In DNA form, the CDR3 reads TGCGCCAGCAGCTCTGGAGGCGGTGGGACCTACGAGCAGTACTTC.

This chain joins TRBV29-1 and TRBJ1-1; no clear D. The germline CDR1 and CDR2 sequences are SQVTM and ANQGSEA. Trimming removed 6 bases from V and 4 bases from J, with 6 bases in between. The CDR3 runs to 10 residues. CDR3 bases: TGCAGCGTGATCTCCACTGAAGCTTTCTTT. Its protein is CSVISTEAFF.

This chain connects TRBV29-1 to TRBJ2-2; 9 bases fit TRBD1. CDR3 length equals 15 residues. J was trimmed by 1 base and V by 3 bases; bases with no gene match: 3. Germline values: CDR1 SQVTM, CDR2 ANQGSEA. This CDR3 reads CSVDGTGKNTGELFF. In DNA form, the CDR3 reads TGCAGCGTTGACGGGACAGGGAAGAACACCGGGGAGCTGTTTTTT.

This clonotype was observed many times. The chain joins TRBV12-3 or TRBV12-4 to TRBJ2-7; TRBD1 matches at 9 bases. The CDR3 runs 14 residues. Trimming at V came to 6 bases and at J to 2 bases, leaving 5 bases not matched to a gene. DNA for the CDR3: TGTGCCAGCAGCCATGGACAGGGGACCTACGAGCAGTACTTC. It codes for CASSHGQGTYEQYF.